This T cell receptor (beta chain) was recorded in a study of regulatory T cells in long-lasting Graves disease. Arm-PCR of CDR3 regions with iRepertoire HTBI primers generated TCR beta libraries. TCRdb used MiXCR to reprocess the multiplex PCR reads, holding one entry per CDR3 protein. The sample records about 530,000 distinct CDR3 sequences, roughly a sixth being singletons. This clonotype has at least ten counts. With 0 bases clipped from V and 0 bases from J, the junction kept 2 bases outside the gene matches. Germline V gene data show CDR1 as SGHRS and CDR2 as YFSETQ. This CDR3 region has 15 residues. Time point: newly diagnosed GD, antithyroid drugs for less than 3 months. PBMC RNA was the source of the TCR library. The sample also formed part of further work on T cells in Graves' hyperthyroidism and ophthalmopathy.

This TCR was sampled from a middle-aged woman with Graves disease. The sample consisted of peripheral blood mononuclear cells (PBMCs), taken at new diagnosis, from a patient treated with antithyroid drugs. The chain carries TRBV5-1 and TRBJ1-1; TRBD1 agrees at 7 bases. In DNA form, the CDR3 reads TGCGCCAGCAGCTTGGGGGACAGCCTGAACACTGAAGCTTTCTTT. Amino acid sequence: CASSLGDSLNTEAFF.